This T cell receptor beta chain was recorded in a study of CXCR3-negative and CXCR3-positive naive CD8 T cells. Overall study results and limits: Naive cells, whether CXCR3-negative or CXCR3-positive, had similar TRBV-TRBJ usage, while memory cells differed. Comparably high diversity was seen in both naive subsets, and much lower diversity in memory CD8+ cells. No difference in surface CD5 was seen between naive subsets, and TCR strength was inferred from TRB CDR3 properties.

Comment on this clonotype: Its antigen remains unidentified.

The CDR3 is made up of 15 amino acids. Per the germline V gene, CDR1 is SEHNR and CDR2 is FQNEAQ (reference sequence). The TRB libraries of cDNA were built by UMI-labeled 5' RACE. TCRdb reprocessed the 5' RACE reads, with one entry per CDR3 protein and no DNA. The listing records around 50,000 distinct CDR3 sequences. The sequence derives from a human donor in good health. Some clones in this sample may be carry-over from other donors' samples. The V call is TRBV7-9, the J call TRBJ2-7. What was sequenced was memory CD8+ T cells from blood. The CDR3 sequence is CASSLAGSETGEQYF.